This T cell receptor beta chain was captured by sequencing in a study of T cells in Graves' hyperthyroidism and ophthalmopathy. Study background: Before any treatment, at initial diagnosis, peripheral blood was collected. General study findings and limits: Ophthalmopathy could be told apart from stable hyperthyroidism with a 13 V-J model.

Regions amplified from RNA transcripts were the TCR beta CDR3 regions. TCR CDR3 underwent first-round RT-PCR with the HTBI primer set. A single record per CDR3 protein comes from TCRdb applying MiXCR to the multiplex PCR reads. The table shows hundreds of thousands of distinct CDR3 sequences, with 38% occurring only once. This CDR3 region has 14 residues. V lost 6 bases and J lost 3; bases outside the gene matches: 9. The germline gives CDR1 SQVTM, CDR2 ANQGSEA. With regard to this clonotype: Its antigen is not identified.

Across 18 months, stable Graves' hyperthyroidism was marked by no progression to ophthalmopathy. On the basis of clinical symptoms, serum thyroxine and TRAb, thyroid ultrasound and orbital computed tomography, diagnoses were made. The sequenced sample consisted of blood. This TCR derives from a man younger than 35 with Graves' hyperthyroidism. The chain recombines TRBV29-1 with TRBJ1-1, with 8 positions matching TRBD1. The CDR3 bases are TGCAGCGTCAACCCGGACAGGGAGGACACTGAAGCTTTCTTT. It codes for CSVNPDREDTEAFF.